This entry lists 23 T cell receptor beta chains sequenced from one sample in a study of blood T cell repertoires in COVID-19. Clones were sequenced by immunoSEQ multiplex PCR, and TCRdb holds only the in-frame ones, with some missing. Of hundreds of thousands of clones listed, 92% are singletons. What was sequenced was peripheral blood. The receptors were gathered from a man in his fifties or sixties with COVID-19, enrolled during active disease.

V usage is TRBV20-1 and J usage is TRBJ1-2, with 7 positions matching TRBD1. V lost 3 bases and J lost 7; bases outside the gene matches: 2. CDR3 length equals 11 residues. In germline, CDR1 is DFQATT, CDR2 SNEGSKA (reference sequence). The CDR3 here is CSARRGPGYTF. CDR3 in DNA: TGCAGTGCTAGGAGGGGGCCTGGCTACACCTTC.

J is TRBJ2-6 and V is TRBV4-1; possible D gene TRBD1, 5 bases. Trimming cost V 0 bases and J 4 bases, with 10 bases left between them. Per the germline V gene, CDR1 is MGHRA and CDR2 is YSYEKL. This CDR3 spans 16 amino acids. CDR3 sequence (DNA): TGCGCCAGCAGCCAAGATGGAGCAGGGGGGGCCAACGTCCTGACTTTC. Protein: CASSQDGAGGANVLTF.

This chain joins TRBV2 and TRBJ1-4; 10 bases are shared with TRBD1. Trimming cost V 7 bases and J 7 bases; bases outside gene matches: 12. Germline assignment: CDR1 SNHLY and CDR2 FYNNEI. The CDR3 loop spans 16 amino acids. CDR3 in DNA: TGTGCCAGCATCGAGACAGGGGGCTTGTATGGTGAAAAACTGTTTTTT. This sequence encodes CASIETGGLYGEKLFF. Variable domain in full (rest from reference TRBV2 and TRBJ1-4): EPEVTQTPSHQVTQMGQEVILRCVPISNHLYFYWYRQILGQKVEFLVSFYNNEISEKSEIFDDQFSVERPDGSNFTLKIRSTKLEDSAMYFCASIETGGLYGEKLFFGSGTQLSVL.

This clone showed up just once. Relative to the germline gene, one junction end is altered; a read error may explain this. The V gene is TRBV3-1 (or the pseudogene TRBV3-2), the J gene TRBJ2-1, with TRBD2 matching over 7 bases. Germline V gives CDR1 LGHDT, CDR2 YNNKEL (reference sequence). The CDR3 runs to 12 residues. In DNA form, the CDR3 reads TGTGCCAGCAGTCAAGGCGGGAGAGAGCAGTTCTTC. Its protein product is CASSQGGREQFF.

The chain couples TRBV19 to TRBJ2-1; perhaps TRBD1 as D (8 bases). The V end was cut by 4 bases, the J end by 4 bases, with 14 bases between. This CDR3 region has 15 residues. CDR1 and CDR2 (germline): LNHDA, SQIVND (reference sequence). In DNA form, the CDR3 reads TGTGCCAGTAGTAAAGCGGGACAGGTGTACAATGAGCAGTTCTTC. Amino acid sequence: CASSKAGQVYNEQFF.

The chain is built from TRBV6-6 and TRBJ1-1; 7 bases are a match to TRBD1. V trimming: 2 bases; J trimming: 9 bases; junction bases outside the gene matches: 6. In germline, CDR1 is MNHNY, CDR2 SVGAGI (reference sequence). The CDR3 is 13 amino acids. The DNA of the CDR3 is TGTGCCAGCAGTTACGTCGACAGGGAAAAAGCTTTCTTT. Amino acids: CASSYVDREKAFF.

This chain links TRBV30 with TRBJ1-2, with TRBD1 as a possible D gene (5 bases). V gave up 4 bases and J gave up 4 bases, with 10 bases separating them. The CDR3 totals 12 residues. Per germline, CDR1 GTSNPN and CDR2 SVGIG (reference sequence). DNA for the CDR3: TGTGCCTGGAACGGCAGGGCCTATGGCTACACCTTC. Its translation: CAWNGRAYGYTF.

This chain connects TRBV6-5 to TRBJ2-1, with TRBD1 matching over 10 bases. Per the germline V gene, CDR1 is MNHEY and CDR2 is SVGAGI. The CDR3 sequence is 15 residues long. Losses at the gene ends were 6 bases for V and 1 base for J; bases not matched to a gene: 3. CDR3 region: CASRPGQGSYNEQFF. The CDR3 DNA reads as TGTGCCAGCAGGCCGGGACAGGGGTCCTACAATGAGCAGTTCTTC.

The chain carries TRBV4-1 and TRBJ2-7; TRBD2 matches 14 bases. CDR1 and CDR2 (germline): MGHRA, YSYEKL. J gave up 5 bases and V 1 base, and 1 base lay outside the gene matches. CDR3 length: 15 residues. The CDR3 here is CASSQVGLAGDEQYF. For the CDR3, the DNA is TGCGCCAGCAGCCAAGTGGGACTAGCGGGGGACGAGCAGTACTTC.

The gene calls are TRBV2 and TRBJ1-1; no definite D call. The CDR3 is made up of 10 amino acids. Germline lookup yields CDR1 SNHLY and CDR2 FYNNEI. Trimming cost V 5 bases and J 8 bases, with 6 bases left between them. The CDR3 here is CASSLSEAFF. The CDR3 DNA is TGTGCCAGCAGTCTTAGCGAAGCTTTCTTT.

The chain combines TRBV5-6 with TRBJ1-6; D is unclear. This CDR3 comprises 12 residues. Trimming removed 4 bases from V and 13 bases from J, with 12 bases in between. CDR1 SGHDT and CDR2 YYEEEE come from the germline V gene. CDR3 DNA: TGTGCCAGCAGCCGCCCAGACATTCCCCTCCACTTT. Encoded protein: CASSRPDIPLHF.

The gene calls are TRBV5-1 and TRBJ2-7, with D uncertain. Trimming shortened V by 1 base and J by 8 bases, and 13 bases separated the two germline ends. This CDR3 has 13 residues. Germline V gene data show CDR1 as SGHRS and CDR2 as YFSETQ. The CDR3 DNA is TGCGCCAGCAGCTTGCGGCCAGGTGATCAGCAGTACTTC. Its translation is CASSLRPGDQQYF.

This clone has just one count. CDR3 sequence: CASSKSVTHGTYEQYF. The CDR3 nucleotides are TGTGCCAGCAGCAAATCTGTCACACACGGGACCTACGAGCAGTACTTC. The rearrangement joins TRBV4-2 to TRBJ2-7, with D possibly matching TRBD2 (5 bases). Trimming shortened V by 5 bases and J by 2 bases, and 19 bases separated the two germline ends. Germline CDR1 and CDR2: LGHNA and YNFKEQ. The CDR3 sequence is 16 residues long.

The chain combines TRBV19 with TRBJ1-6; tentatively, D is TRBD1 (6 bases). Trimming left V 2 bases short and J 6 bases short, with 14 bases between. The CDR3 sequence is 16 residues long. Germline V gene data show CDR1 as LNHDA and CDR2 as SQIVND (reference sequence). The CDR3 spells CASSISRQAPNSPLHF. The CDR3 DNA is TGTGCCAGTAGTATAAGCCGACAGGCCCCTAATTCACCCCTCCACTTT.

This clone was recorded only once. Here the CDR3 reads CASSPRTGGGIQYF. DNA of the CDR3: TGTGCCAGTAGTCCCCGGACAGGGGGCGGCATTCAGTACTTC. The V gene is TRBV19, the J gene TRBJ2-4; 11 positions agree with TRBD1. With 5 bases clipped from V and 9 bases from J, the junction kept 6 bases outside the gene matches. This CDR3 spans 14 amino acids. Germline V CDR1 and CDR2: LNHDA, SQIVND (reference sequence).

The chain recombines TRBV10-2 with TRBJ1-6, with D maybe TRBD1 (6 bases). V was clipped by 6 bases and J by 8 bases, with 14 bases between them. Per the germline V gene, CDR1 is WSHSY and CDR2 is SAAADI. The CDR3 is made up of 14 amino acids. CDR3: CASSATGSHSPLHF. Written as DNA, the CDR3 is TGCGCCAGCAGCGCAACAGGGAGTCATTCACCCCTCCACTTT.

This rearrangement joins TRBV29-1 to TRBJ1-2, with 7 bases matching TRBD1. This CDR3 region has 13 residues. J lost 4 bases, V lost 2 bases, and 4 bases had no gene match. The germline CDR1 and CDR2 sequences are SQVTM and ANQGSEA. CDR3 coding DNA: TGCAGCGTTGAACTGACAGGGTCCTATGGCTACACCTTC. As protein: CSVELTGSYGYTF.

The rearrangement links TRBV4-1 to TRBJ2-7; TRBD1 might be the D (5 bases). The germline V gene encodes CDR1 MGHRA and CDR2 YSYEKL. The germline V and J ends were trimmed by 4 bases and 2 bases, with 21 bases remaining between them. The CDR3 totals 17 residues. The CDR3 loop reads CASSPAGPSGMAYEQYF. The CDR3 DNA reads as TGCGCCAGCAGCCCGGCCGGGCCTTCAGGGATGGCCTACGAGCAGTACTTC.

The V gene is TRBV12-3 or TRBV12-4, the J gene TRBJ1-5, with D tentatively TRBD1 (6 bases). Trimming took 5 bases from V and 7 from J, leaving 12 bases between them. The CDR3 consists of 13 residues. The CDR3 DNA reads as TGTGCCAGCAGTAACACAGGGTCCCAGCCCCAGCATTTT. Amino acid sequence: CASSNTGSQPQHF.

This chain connects TRBV15 to TRBJ2-7; D is unresolved. From germline, CDR1 is LNHNV and CDR2 YYDKDF (reference sequence). The CDR3 length is 14 residues. Trimming pared 0 bases from V and 6 bases from J, leaving 12 bases between. CDR3 amino acids: CATSRDLGASEQYF. For the CDR3, the DNA is TGTGCCACCAGCAGAGATCTAGGTGCCAGCGAGCAGTACTTC.

The rearrangement joins TRBV7-2 to TRBJ2-2; 10 bases agree with TRBD2. V dropped 1 base and J dropped 5; count of bases not matched to a gene: 13. Germline assignment: CDR1 SGHTA and CDR2 FQGNSA. The CDR3 is 19 amino acids. This CDR3 is CASSLVWLAGARGTGELFF. The DNA of the CDR3 is TGTGCCAGCAGCTTAGTTTGGCTAGCGGGAGCTCGGGGGACCGGGGAGCTGTTTTTT. The whole variable domain, remainder taken from reference TRBV7-2 and TRBJ2-2, is GAGVSQSPSNKVTEKGKDVELRCDPISGHTALYWYRQSLGQGLEFLIYFQGNSAPDKSGLPSDRFSAERTGGSVSTLTIQRTQQEDSAVYLCASSLVWLAGARGTGELFFGEGSRLTVL.

The gene calls are TRBV3-1 (or the pseudogene TRBV3-2) and TRBJ2-7, with TRBD2 identical over 9 bases. Germline V gene sequence: CDR1 LGHDT, CDR2 YNNKEL (reference sequence). This CDR3 region has 17 residues. The V segment lost 3 bases and the J segment 4 bases; nucleotides outside the gene matches: 13. CDR3 amino acids: CASSQGIAGEGVYEQYF. CDR3 DNA: TGTGCCAGCAGCCAGGGAATAGCGGGAGAGGGGGTATACGAGCAGTACTTC.

CDR3 DNA: TGTGCCAGCAGTTTGCACTGGGACAGCCCAGCCTACGAGCAGTACTTC. As protein: CASSLHWDSPAYEQYF. The V and J genes are TRBV6-5 and TRBJ2-7; TRBD1 matches at 7 bases. CDR3 length: 16 residues. Trimming took 4 bases from V and 2 from J; bases not matched to a gene: 11. Germline V gene data show CDR1 as MNHEY and CDR2 as SVGAGI.